These 3 T cell receptor beta chains share one sample of origin, sequenced in a study of blood T cell repertoires in COVID-19 (dated by TCRdb to about 2020). The library was generated by the immunoSEQ multiplex PCR assay. Here the immuneACCESS table is served through TCRdb, limited to in-frame sequences with V and J called. Missing clones are a known gap in these copies; in checked studies unresolved V genes cover under half, and the rest lacks a known reason. The sample table records about 22,000 clones; about 78% of these occur just once. Jointly, the top ten make up 9.5% to 15% of the sample. Sample: peripheral blood. These receptors came from a man between 60 and 75 years old with active COVID-19.

The J gene is TRBJ2-1, the V gene TRBV7-8; TRBD2 aligns across 7 bases. The CDR3 has 17 amino acids. Germline CDR1 and CDR2: SGHVS and FQNEAQ. With V trimmed by 5 bases and J by 2 bases, 12 bases remained unmatched. As DNA, the CDR3 is TGTGCCAGCAGCCAACGAGAAAAGCGGGGAACCTACAATGAGCAGTTCTTC. It translates to CASSQREKRGTYNEQFF.

V and J are TRBV21-1 and TRBJ1-2; TRBD1, the table's D call, lacks a check against the DNA. TRBV21-1 is a pseudogene segment. This CDR3 is 19 amino acids long. Written as DNA, the CDR3 is TGTGCCAGCACCATTCTCTCCATGACAGGGGGAGAAACGAACTATGGCTACACCTTC. Encoded protein: CASTILSMTGGETNYGYTF.

The chain carries TRBV6-5 and TRBJ2-7; 8 bases line up with TRBD2. Germline lookup yields CDR1 MNHEY and CDR2 SVGAGI. This CDR3 has 14 amino acids. J lost 1 base, V lost 6 bases, and 5 bases had no gene match. CDR3 sequence: CASSGTRDSYEQYF. DNA of the CDR3: TGTGCCAGCAGCGGGACTAGGGATTCCTACGAGCAGTACTTC.